A single sample gave rise to the 26 T cell receptor beta chains below, sequenced in a study of identical twins. TCRdb used MiXCR to reprocess the 5' RACE reads, holding one entry per CDR3 protein. The sample lists fewer than 900,000 distinct CDR3 sequences, 15% to 20% occurring once. These data were likewise used in another study, on T cells expressing NK-cell markers.

The sequencing input was PBMCs. These receptors were collected from a woman aged 18-29 years in good health.

The chain couples TRBV6-5 to TRBJ1-2; D unclear. This CDR3 is 14 amino acids long. CDR1 is MNHEY, CDR2 SVGAGI, per germline. V was shortened by 4 bases and J by 4 bases, with 13 bases between the two germline ends. The CDR3 spells CASSSWASGYGYTF. CDR3 nucleotides: TGTGCCAGCAGTTCTTGGGCCTCCGGCTATGGCTACACCTTC.

The chain employs TRBV6-1 and TRBJ1-1; D ambiguous. From germline, CDR1 is MNHNS and CDR2 SASEGT. The CDR3 contains 14 residues. The V and J ends lost 5 bases and 1 base respectively, with 11 bases between them. The CDR3 here is CASSPVGPNTEAFF. The CDR3 DNA reads TGTGCCAGCAGTCCCGTAGGGCCGAACACTGAAGCTTTCTTT.

The chain recombines TRBV20-1 with TRBJ2-3; D gene unclear. Germline V gives CDR1 DFQATT, CDR2 SNEGSKA (reference sequence). V shed 3 bases and J shed 8 bases, with 9 bases lying between them. The CDR3 has 11 residues. CDR3 protein: CSASDGGTQYF. In DNA, the CDR3 is TGCAGTGCTAGTGATGGCGGTACGCAGTATTTT.

This chain uses TRBV9 with TRBJ2-1; unclear D gene. V was cut by 4 bases and J by 4 bases, with 9 bases left in between. The CDR3 spans 13 residues. In germline, CDR1 is SGDLS, CDR2 YYNGEE. CDR3 residues: CASSSEIYNEQFF. DNA of the CDR3: TGTGCCAGCAGCTCAGAGATATACAATGAGCAGTTCTTC.

V gene TRBV5-5 combines with J gene TRBJ2-7, with D possibly TRBD2 on 5 matching bases. Trimming took 1 base from V and 3 from J, leaving 11 bases between them. Germline CDR1 and CDR2: SGHKS and YYEKEE (reference sequence). The CDR3 consists of 14 residues. CDR3 loop: CASSLWLGDYEQYF. The CDR3 DNA is TGTGCCAGCAGCTTGTGGCTGGGAGACTACGAGCAGTACTTC.

This sequence joins TRBV20-1 and TRBJ2-7; 12 bases match TRBD2. V dropped 6 bases and J dropped 2; count of bases not matched to a gene: 8. The CDR3 runs to 15 residues. Looked up from germline, CDR1 is DFQATT and CDR2 is SNEGSKA (reference sequence). DNA for the CDR3: TGCAGTGCGATCACTAGCGGGAGGAGCCCCTACGAGCAGTACTTC. Translation gives CSAITSGRSPYEQYF.

Many counts were recorded for this clonotype. The junction and the germline gene differ at one end; a read error may be behind it. The rearrangement uses TRBV6-1 and TRBJ1-2, with D perhaps TRBD1 (5 bases). CDR3 size: 12 residues. CDR1 is MNHNS, CDR2 SASEGT, per germline. CDR3 sequence (DNA): TGTGCCAGCAGCGAAGACAGCTATGGCTACACCTTC. It encodes CASSEDSYGYTF.

This clonotype has a handful of counts. The V and J genes are TRBV12-3 or TRBV12-4 and TRBJ1-1; D is unclear. V lost 8 bases and J 3 bases, leaving 13 bases between the germline ends. This CDR3 contains 13 residues. The CDR3 region is CASGVQPHTEAFF. The DNA for the CDR3 is TGTGCCAGCGGTGTACAGCCCCACACTGAAGCTTTCTTT.

The chain couples TRBV15 to TRBJ2-5, with a weak D call TRBD1 (5 bases). Germline V gene data show CDR1 as LNHNV and CDR2 as YYDKDF (reference sequence). This CDR3 comprises 15 residues. V lost 0 bases and J 2 bases, leaving 10 bases between the germline ends. The CDR3 is CATSREMAGQETQYF. The DNA for the CDR3 is TGTGCCACCAGCAGAGAAATGGCAGGGCAAGAGACCCAGTACTTC.

This clonotype was counted many times. The rearrangement joins TRBV6-2 or TRBV6-3 to TRBJ2-1; 8 bases are shared with TRBD2. The germline CDR1 and CDR2 sequences are MNHEY and SVGEGT. The CDR3 runs to 15 residues. V gave up 5 bases and J gave up 3 bases; unmatched junction bases: 6. CDR3 amino acids: CASSDPGGLYNEQFF. CDR3 coding DNA: TGTGCCAGCAGTGATCCGGGAGGGCTCTACAATGAGCAGTTCTTC.

The chain is built from TRBV30 and TRBJ2-3; 8 bases are a match to TRBD2. The junction had 7 bases not matched to a gene; V was cut back by 5 bases and J by 3 bases. Germline V gene lookup returns CDR1 GTSNPN and CDR2 SVGIG (reference sequence). The CDR3 sequence is 14 residues long. The CDR3 region is CAWVKRERTDTQYF. CDR3 DNA: TGTGCCTGGGTAAAGCGGGAGAGGACAGATACGCAGTATTTT.

The chain recombines TRBV5-6 with TRBJ2-5; D gene unclear. The CDR3 has 14 amino acids. CDR1 and CDR2 from the germline V gene are SGHDT and YYEEEE. V lost 0 bases, J lost 5 bases, and 11 bases lay in between. CDR3 in amino acids: CASSLDGSAETQYF. CDR3 DNA sequence: TGTGCCAGCAGCTTGGACGGGTCGGCGGAGACCCAGTACTTC.

The rearrangement joins TRBV29-1 to TRBJ2-5, with D possibly being TRBD2 (6 bases). Germline CDR1 is SQVTM and CDR2 is ANQGSEA. The V and J ends lost 4 bases and 5 bases respectively, with 23 bases between them. The CDR3 has 16 residues. The CDR3 is CSVGKARGGGTETQYF. The CDR3 DNA reads as TGCAGCGTTGGCAAAGCGAGAGGTGGGGGGACGGAGACCCAGTACTTC.

V and J are TRBV11-2 and TRBJ2-3, with unresolved D. Looked up from germline, CDR1 is SGHAT and CDR2 is FQNNGV. Trimming took 2 bases from V and 2 from J, leaving 11 bases between them. The CDR3 covers 15 residues. For the CDR3, the DNA is TGTGCCAGCAGCTTATTGGGCCGAAACACAGATACGCAGTATTTT. Its translation is CASSLLGRNTDTQYF. Complete variable domain (other parts from reference TRBV11-2 and TRBJ2-3): EAGVAQSPRYKIIEKRQSVAFWCNPISGHATLYWYQQILGQGPKLLIQFQNNGVVDDSQLPKDRFSAERLKGVDSTLKIQPAKLEDSAVYLCASSLLGRNTDTQYFGPGTRLTVL.

V and J are TRBV29-1 and TRBJ2-7; D is ambiguous. Trimming cost V 8 bases and J 4 bases, with 12 bases left between them. Germline CDR1 is SQVTM and CDR2 is ANQGSEA. This CDR3 spans 11 amino acids. The CDR3 DNA reads TGCAGCATCCTCCTGGGTTACGAGCAGTACTTC. Its translation is CSILLGYEQYF.

This clonotype has only a few counts. CDR3 sequence reads: CASRETGFGSYEQFF. CDR3 nucleotide sequence: TGTGCCAGCAGAGAGACAGGGTTTGGGTCCTATGAGCAGTTCTTC. The chain uses TRBV7-9 and TRBJ2-1; 7 bases fit TRBD1. J was trimmed by 8 bases and V by 6 bases; bases with no gene match: 13. Germline loops: CDR1 SEHNR, CDR2 FQNEAQ (reference sequence). The CDR3 is 15 residues long. Looking up the rest from reference TRBV7-9 and TRBJ2-1 gives the full variable domain: DTGVSQNPRHKITKRGQNVTFRCDPISEHNRLYWYRQTLGQGPEFLTYFQNEAQLEKSRLLSDRFSAERPKGSFSTLEIQRTEQGDSAMYLCASRETGFGSYEQFFGPGTRLTVL.

The chain links TRBV7-9 to TRBJ2-5; TRBD2 aligns across 7 bases. J was trimmed by 3 bases and V by 2 bases; bases with no gene match: 6. CDR1 is SEHNR and CDR2 is FQNEAQ in the germline V gene (reference sequence). The CDR3 sequence is 15 residues long. As DNA, the CDR3 is TGTGCCAGCAGCTTAATAACGGGAGGTAAAGAGACCCAGTACTTC. This translates into CASSLITGGKETQYF.

The V gene is TRBV3-1, the J gene TRBJ2-5; D is unclear. Germline-derived CDR1 and CDR2 are LGHDT and YNNKEL (reference sequence). Trimming took 0 bases from V and 7 from J, leaving 9 bases between them. The CDR3 covers 13 residues. DNA of the CDR3: TGTGCCAGCAGCCAAGACTCTTCCGGGACCCAGTACTTC. Its protein is CASSQDSSGTQYF.

This clonotype turned up a few times. This chain uses TRBV19 with TRBJ2-1; D is ambiguous. This CDR3 is built from 12 residues. V shed 0 bases and J shed 13 bases, with 10 bases lying between them. CDR1 and CDR2 (germline): LNHDA, SQIVND (reference sequence). The CDR3 loop is CASSIEGSLQFF. The CDR3 DNA is TGTGCCAGTAGTATAGAAGGCTCATTACAGTTCTTC.

CDR3 in DNA: TGTGCCAGCAGCAGGGGGACACAGGGGGCCGGGCCGCCCCAGCATTTT. Translation gives CASSRGTQGAGPPQHF. This chain links TRBV5-6 with TRBJ1-5, with TRBD1 matching over 9 bases. The V gene's germline CDR1 is SGHDT and CDR2 YYEEEE. The CDR3 has 16 residues. With 4 bases clipped from V and 9 bases from J, the junction kept 14 bases outside the gene matches.

The chain employs TRBV7-9 and TRBJ2-7, with TRBD1 matching 9 bases. This CDR3 has 15 residues. Trimming removed 4 bases from V and 9 bases from J; junction bases left unmatched: 13. Germline loops: CDR1 SEHNR, CDR2 FQNEAQ (reference sequence). CDR3 nucleotide sequence: TGTGCCAGCAGCTCCCCGGGACAGGGTAAGGAGCGGCAGTACTTC. Translating it yields CASSSPGQGKERQYF.

This clonotype was picked up a small number of times. The chain is built from TRBV7-9 and TRBJ1-1; D is possibly TRBD1 (6 bases). CDR1 SEHNR and CDR2 FQNEAQ come from the germline V gene (reference sequence). V was trimmed by 5 bases and J by 6 bases, leaving 10 bases between them. The CDR3 covers 12 residues. This chain's CDR3 is CASSIGQSEAFF. The DNA for the CDR3 is TGTGCCAGCAGCATCGGACAGTCTGAAGCTTTCTTT.

V usage is TRBV10-3 and J usage is TRBJ2-5; 7 positions agree with TRBD2. Unmatched junction bases numbered 23, after V lost 11 bases and J lost 2 bases. Germline loops: CDR1 ENHRY, CDR2 SYGVKD. The CDR3 spans 18 residues. The CDR3 spells CAPNLFPLTSYPQETQYF. In DNA, the CDR3 is TGTGCCCCCAACCTCTTCCCTCTGACTAGCTACCCTCAAGAGACCCAGTACTTC.

This clonotype was picked up a small number of times. The chain joins TRBV7-6 to TRBJ2-2, with TRBD2 as a possible D gene (5 bases). CDR1 and CDR2 (germline): SGHVS, FNYEAQ. Trimming removed 1 base at V and 5 bases at J, with 11 bases between. The CDR3 length is 15 residues. CDR3 protein: CASSLVQRRTGELFF. The CDR3 DNA is TGTGCCAGCAGCTTAGTCCAAAGGAGGACCGGGGAGCTGTTTTTT.

In this sample, this clonotype turned up a few times. The chain links TRBV19 to TRBJ2-3; no clear D gene. CDR1 is LNHDA and CDR2 is SQIVND in the germline V gene (reference sequence). The CDR3 covers 9 residues. The CDR3 reads CAPADTQYF. The CDR3 DNA follows: TGTGCACCGGCAGATACGCAGTATTTT. Looking up the rest from reference TRBV19 and TRBJ2-3 gives the full variable domain: DGGITQSPKYLFRKEGQNVTLSCEQNLNHDAMYWYRQDPGQGLRLIYYSQIVNDFQKGDIAEGYSVSREKKESFPLTVTSAQKNPTAFYLCAPADTQYFGPGTRLTVL.

CDR3 region: CASSLARGLHNEQFF. The CDR3 DNA is TGTGCCAGCAGCTTGGCGCGGGGGCTACACAATGAGCAGTTCTTC. V gene TRBV5-6 combines with J gene TRBJ2-1; tentative D call: TRBD2 (7 bases). Germline V gene data show CDR1 as SGHDT and CDR2 as YYEEEE. CDR3 length equals 15 residues. Trimming shortened V by 0 bases and J by 5 bases, and 12 bases separated the two germline ends.